The sequence of this T cell receptor beta chain was determined in a study of T cells in Graves' hyperthyroidism and ophthalmopathy. This clonotype was counted between two and nine times. The TCR beta CDR3 regions underwent amplification using RNA transcripts as the source. The HTBI set primed first-round TCR CDR3 RT-PCR. Using its own MiXCR run on the multiplex PCR reads, TCRdb lists one record per CDR3 protein. The table includes a few hundred thousand distinct CDR3 sequences, around 15% detected once. V lost 5 bases, J lost 4 bases, and 11 bases stayed unmatched. The CDR3 length is 16 residues. CDR1 PRHDT and CDR2 FYEKMQ come from the germline V gene (reference sequence).

The receptor was derived from a woman aged 40 to 50 with Graves' hyperthyroidism. This chain connects TRBV13 to TRBJ2-1; TRBD2 agrees at 7 bases. The sample comprised blood. In DNA, the CDR3 is TGTGCCAGCAGCCCTCTTCGACTAGCAGAGTACAATGAGCAGTTCTTC. Its translation is CASSPLRLAEYNEQFF. The complete variable domain, with remaining parts taken from reference TRBV13 and TRBJ2-1, reads AAGVIQSPRHLIKEKRETATLKCYPIPRHDTVYWYQQGPGQDPQFLISFYEKMQSDKGSIPDRFSAQQFSDYHSELNMSSLELGDSALYFCASSPLRLAEYNEQFFGPGTRLTVL.